A single sample is the source of the 3 T cell receptor beta chains below, sequenced in a study of OX40 agonist ivuxolimab in advanced cancers. Libraries were prepared by immunoSEQ multiplex PCR; TCRdb keeps only in-frame clonotypes and omits some of them. The sample lists some 75,000 clones, around 82% occurring once. Sequencing used CD4+ or CD8+ T cells sorted from blood, obtained in a trial of the OX40 agonist ivuxolimab. These TCRs come from an adult with an advanced solid tumor such as melanoma, head and neck, liver or kidney cancer.

The rearrangement uses TRBV2 and TRBJ2-6; TRBD2 matches at 8 bases. Trimming removed 7 bases from V and 2 bases from J; junction bases left unmatched: 10. Germline V lookup: CDR1 SNHLY, CDR2 FYNNEI. The CDR3 contains 17 residues. In DNA, the CDR3 is TGTGCCAGCACCCCACCCGGGGGGGGTGCTGGGGCCAACGTCCTGACTTTC. It codes for CASTPPGGGAGANVLTF.

The chain couples TRBV9 to TRBJ1-3; D might be TRBD1 (5 bases). The CDR3 is 14 amino acids. From germline, CDR1 is SGDLS and CDR2 YYNGEE. The V gene lost 6 bases and the J gene lost 2 bases, with 12 bases spanning the gap. DNA of the CDR3: TGTGCCAGCACCCCGGGGGATCCTGGAAACACCATATATTTT. It specifies CASTPGDPGNTIYF.

The chain has TRBV5-5 and TRBJ1-2; perhaps TRBD1 as D (5 bases). This CDR3 is 14 amino acids long. Deletions cut 0 bases from V and 2 bases from J, with 8 bases between. Germline CDR1 SGHKS, CDR2 YYEKEE (reference sequence). The CDR3, as DNA: TGTGCCAGCAGCTTGGGGGGCCCCAACTATGGCTACACCTTC. This sequence encodes CASSLGGPNYGYTF. The entire variable domain, with the rest obtained from reference TRBV5-5 and TRBJ1-2, is as follows: DAGVTQSPTHLIKTRGQQVTLRCSPISGHKSVSWYQQVLGQGPQFIFQYYEKEERGRGNFPDRFSARQFPNYSSELNVNALLLGDSALYLCASSLGGPNYGYTFGSGTRLTVV.